What follows are 8 T cell receptor beta chains derived from one specimen sequenced in a study of early T cells in non-severe SARS-CoV-2 infection. TCRdb reanalysed the 5' RACE reads using MiXCR and keeps one entry per CDR3 protein. The data show about 80,000 distinct CDR3 sequences, with over 9.5% seen just once and 3.4% held by the top ten. The sequencing sample was made of whole blood. The receptor source for this set is an adult who was a healthcare worker with PCR-confirmed SARS-CoV-2 infection or an uninfected control (not recorded which).

The table lists this clonotype with many counts. The chain is built from TRBV3-1 and TRBJ2-3; D perhaps matches TRBD2 (5 bases). There are 13 residues in the CDR3. The V end was cut by 3 bases, the J end by 3 bases, with 7 bases between. The V gene's germline CDR1 is LGHDT and CDR2 YNNKEL (reference sequence). DNA for the CDR3: TGTGCCAGCAGCCAGACGGGAACAGATACGCAGTATTTT. It codes for CASSQTGTDTQYF.

There are a few counts of this clonotype. The chain has TRBV27 and TRBJ2-1; 7 nucleotides match TRBD2. CDR3 size: 14 residues. V lost 5 bases, J lost 0 bases, and 1 base stayed unmatched. Germline V gene lookup returns CDR1 MNHEY and CDR2 SMNVEV (reference sequence). CDR3 DNA: TGTGCCAGCAGTAGCGGGACCTCCTACAATGAGCAGTTCTTC. It codes for CASSSGTSYNEQFF.

The chain joins TRBV29-1 to TRBJ2-7; a possible D gene is TRBD2 (6 bases). CDR3 length equals 15 residues. Germline V CDR1 and CDR2: SQVTM, ANQGSEA. V lost 4 bases to trimming and J lost 2 bases, with 18 bases between them. For the CDR3, the DNA is TGCAGCGTTGTCGCCTCTGGAGGGCCTACCTACGAGCAGTACTTC. Translated, it gives CSVVASGGPTYEQYF.

This clonotype was seen only a few times. V is TRBV4-1 and J is TRBJ1-1; D call uncertain. Germline V gene data show CDR1 as MGHRA and CDR2 as YSYEKL. The germline V and J ends were trimmed by 4 bases and 2 bases, with 23 bases remaining between them. CDR3 size: 18 residues. The CDR3 bases are TGCGCCAGCAGCCCCTTAGGGTACATGATGAACCTTAACACTGAAGCTTTCTTT. It yields the protein CASSPLGYMMNLNTEAFF.

This clonotype was detected only a few times. The J gene is TRBJ2-2, the V gene TRBV5-4; no clear D gene. Germline V CDR1 and CDR2: SGHNT, YYREEE (reference sequence). This CDR3 region has 15 residues. V lost 0 bases and J 0 bases, leaving 6 bases between the germline ends. The CDR3 here is CASSLGAANTGELFF. DNA for the CDR3: TGTGCCAGCAGCTTGGGCGCCGCGAACACCGGGGAGCTGTTTTTT.

The sample holds many counts of this clonotype. This chain uses TRBV19 with TRBJ1-2, with D maybe TRBD1 (5 bases). Germline values: CDR1 LNHDA, CDR2 SQIVND (reference sequence). This CDR3 has 13 residues. Trimming removed 3 bases from V and 8 bases from J, with 13 bases in between. The CDR3 here is CASSMMEGFGYTF. The CDR3 DNA follows: TGTGCCAGTAGTATGATGGAGGGGTTCGGCTACACCTTC.

This chain links TRBV27 with TRBJ1-1; no clear D. Trimming removed 2 bases at V and 0 bases at J, with 7 bases between. Germline V gene sequence: CDR1 MNHEY, CDR2 SMNVEV (reference sequence). The CDR3 length is 14 residues. The CDR3 sequence: CASSLNGMNTEAFF. The CDR3 DNA follows: TGTGCCAGCAGTTTAAACGGGATGAACACTGAAGCTTTCTTT.

This clonotype has more than one count but fewer than ten. This rearrangement joins TRBV18 to TRBJ2-5; D is uncertain. V was cut by 2 bases and J by 1 base, with 8 bases left in between. The CDR3 has 14 amino acids. From germline, CDR1 is KGHSH and CDR2 LQKENI. The CDR3, as DNA: TGTGCCAGCTCACCAGAGACGGCCCAAGAGACCCAGTACTTC. Translation gives CASSPETAQETQYF.